This T cell receptor beta chain was obtained from a study of T-cell memory formation after mild COVID-19. The study's findings and limits: The pre-infection memory compartment contained some responding clones, suggesting cross-reactive memory joined.

On this clonotype: Its antigen is unknown.

Germline values: CDR1 KGHDR, CDR2 SFDVKD. The germline V and J ends were trimmed by 7 bases and 1 base, with 15 bases remaining between them. This CDR3 has 15 amino acids. TCRdb re-analysed the 5' RACE reads in MiXCR, keeping a single row per CDR3 protein. The sample lists 550,000 to 700,000 distinct CDR3 sequences, 17% occurring once. Input material: PBMCs or a T cell subset sorted from them (not recorded which). J is TRBJ1-1 and V is TRBV24-1, with D possibly being TRBD1 (6 bases). This receptor was taken from an adult woman who had mild COVID-19 (a few samples of this study predate the infection). Cell type and time point are not known. The DNA for the CDR3 is TGTGCCACCAGACCGGGGGCATCGGGGAACACTGAAGCTTTCTTT. Its protein is CATRPGASGNTEAFF.